This TCR beta chain was captured in a study of cytomegalovirus exposure and HLA in healthy donors. Sequencing used immunoSEQ multiplex PCR; TCRdb keeps in-frame clones, though not all of them. The sample yields about 160,000 clones, roughly 91% seen once. The CDR3 runs 15 residues. From germline, CDR1 is SGHAT and CDR2 FQDESV (reference sequence). V gave up 7 bases and J gave up 7 bases; unmatched junction bases: 10. This chain links TRBV11-1 with TRBJ2-1; 10 bases map to TRBD2. Sequencing used PBMCs. The receptor's source is a man aged 18 to 30 in good health and CMV-seropositive. In nucleotides, the CDR3 is TGTGCCAGCACCCGAGGACTAGCGGCCCTGAATGAGCAGTTCTTC. The encoded protein is CASTRGLAALNEQFF.